This is a list of T cell receptor beta chains from one sample in a study of T cells after posttransplantation cyclophosphamide. The repertoire was sequenced with immunoSEQ multiplex PCR; TCRdb's copy has only in-frame clones and lacks some. This sample has around 10,000 clones and no singletons, with approximately 15% in the ten largest. The sample was PBMCs, taken after allogeneic stem cell transplant with posttransplant cyclophosphamide. All receptors come from a female patient aged 40 to 55 who received an allogeneic stem cell transplant from a related donor, was CMV-positive, and had no GVHD. Certain T cells may be donor cells from the graft. The CDR3 runs from the conserved cysteine through the conserved F or W. D genes are given only for firm matches. The size entry gives once, few or many counts, or a class when the clone is expanded.

V gene	D gene	J gene	clone size	CDR3 DNA	CDR3 protein
TRBV5-1	NA	TRBJ2-1	many	TGCGCCAGCAGCTTGACGCCGGGGGTCTCCTACAATGAGCAGTTCTTC	CASSLTPGVSYNEQFF
TRBV7-8	NA	TRBJ1-5	many	TGTGCCAGCAGCTTAGCGGCCAGGGATAGCAATCAGCCCCAGCATTTT	CASSLAARDSNQPQHF
TRBV4-2	TRBD1	TRBJ1-5	medium-sized	TGTGCCAGCAGCCAAGGTCAGGGGGGATGGCAGCCCCAGCATTTT	CASSQGQGGWQPQHF
TRBV5-4	NA	TRBJ2-3	many	TGTGCCAGCAGCTCTCCCGCGGAAACAGATACGCAGTATTTT	CASSSPAETDTQYF
TRBV21-1	NA	TRBJ2-7	few	TGTGCCAGCAGCAAAGCGGGGGGGGGACTGGACATAGACGAGCAGTACTTC	CASSKAGGGLDIDEQYF
TRBV9	NA	TRBJ2-5	many	TGTGCCAGCAGCGTAGTATTGGGAGGTGGAGAGACCCAGTACTTC	CASSVVLGGGETQYF
TRBV5-1	TRBD1	TRBJ1-5	many	TGCGCCAGCAGCTCCGGGACAGAGTCCAATCAGCCCCAGCATTTT	CASSSGTESNQPQHF
TRBV10-1	TRBD1	TRBJ1-5	many	TGCGCCAGCAGTGAACAGGGGGCTGGAAGCAATCAGCCCCAGCATTTT	CASSEQGAGSNQPQHF
TRBV15	NA	TRBJ2-2	many	TGTGCCACCAGCAGGGAGGGCGGGGAGCTGTTTTTT	CATSREGGELFF
TRBV28	TRBD1	TRBJ1-4	many	TGTGCCAGCAGTAGGGACAGCCTTCCGAAACTGTTTTTT	CASSRDSLPKLFF
TRBV7-9	TRBD1	TRBJ1-1	many	TGTGCCAGCAGCTTACTCACAGGGGGCACTGAAGCTTTCTTT	CASSLLTGGTEAFF
TRBV19	NA	TRBJ1-1	many	TGTGCCAGTAGTATAGATCTATTGAGGCCCGAAGCTTTCTTT	CASSIDLLRPEAFF